These 20 T cell receptor beta chains share one sample of origin, sequenced in a study of T cell repertoires in cytomegalovirus infection. From the reads, TCRdb called clonotypes with MiXCR, one entry per CDR3 protein. The table lists about 310,000 distinct CDR3 sequences, around a quarter of them singletons. Their antigens are not known. This specimen consisted of cultured PBMCs, obtained from culture after CMV antigen stimulation. Receptor source: a human donor in good health (CMV status not recorded). Some clones in this sample may be carry-over from other donors' samples.

This chain links TRBV12-5 with TRBJ2-2; possible D gene TRBD1, 6 bases. Germline V gives CDR1 LGHNT, CDR2 FRNRAP. Trimming stripped 0 bases from V and 4 bases from J, with 12 bases between. The CDR3 has 16 residues. CDR3 loop: CASGLVSGVATGELFF. CDR3 nucleotide sequence: TGTGCTAGTGGTTTGGTGTCAGGGGTGGCCACCGGGGAGCTGTTTTTT.

This clonotype appeared a few times. The chain links TRBV6-2 or TRBV6-3 to TRBJ2-2, with 9 bases matching TRBD1. The germline V gene encodes CDR1 MNHEY and CDR2 SVGEGT. The CDR3 consists of 16 residues. Trimming took 2 bases from V and 5 from J; bases not matched to a gene: 6. The CDR3 sequence: CASSYQFGTGTGELFF. In nucleotides, the CDR3 is TGTGCCAGCAGTTACCAATTCGGGACAGGGACCGGGGAGCTGTTTTTT.

The V gene is TRBV20-1, the J gene TRBJ1-5; the match to TRBD1 covers 9 bases. The J segment lost 6 bases and the V segment lost 0 bases, leaving 3 bases of the junction unmatched. Germline V gene data show CDR1 as DFQATT and CDR2 as SNEGSKA (reference sequence). The CDR3 is 14 amino acids. CDR3 residues: CSARETDRGQPQHF. The CDR3, as DNA: TGCAGTGCTAGAGAAACGGACAGGGGTCAGCCCCAGCATTTT.

The chain uses TRBV5-4 and TRBJ2-2; 8 positions match TRBD1. The germline gives CDR1 SGHNT, CDR2 YYREEE (reference sequence). V lost 4 bases, J lost 7 bases, and 9 bases stayed unmatched. The CDR3 extends over 15 amino acids. DNA of the CDR3: TGTGCCAGCAGCGGCAGGGGGCTCGAGAGCGGGGAGCTGTTTTTT. This sequence encodes CASSGRGLESGELFF.

This clonotype was seen once. This chain uses TRBV3-1 with TRBJ1-5; unclear D gene. Trimming took 1 base from V and 7 from J, leaving 5 bases between them. Germline V gene lookup returns CDR1 LGHDT and CDR2 YNNKEL (reference sequence). This CDR3 comprises 12 residues. Here the CDR3 reads CASSQGEQPQHF. In DNA, the CDR3 is TGTGCCAGCAGCCAAGGTGAGCAGCCCCAGCATTTT.

The table lists this clonotype with a few counts. V usage is TRBV28 and J usage is TRBJ2-3; weak D call: TRBD1 (7 bases). Trimming stripped 5 bases from V and 3 bases from J, with 12 bases between. This CDR3 has 14 amino acids. Germline assignment: CDR1 MDHEN and CDR2 SYDVKM. The CDR3 nucleotides read TGTGCCAGCAGTCAGGGGGGCGCGACAGATACGCAGTATTTT. It encodes CASSQGGATDTQYF.

V and J are TRBV18 and TRBJ2-1; the match to TRBD2 covers 7 bases. Germline V CDR1 and CDR2: KGHSH, LQKENI. The length of the CDR3 is 17 residues. Losses at the gene ends were 3 bases for V and 5 bases for J; bases not matched to a gene: 13. CDR3 loop: CASSPPRELGSNNEQFF. The CDR3 DNA follows: TGTGCCAGCTCACCCCCGCGGGAGTTAGGGAGTAACAATGAGCAGTTCTTC.

The chain has TRBV12-3 or TRBV12-4 and TRBJ1-1, with D possibly being TRBD1 (6 bases). The germline V and J ends were trimmed by 1 base and 7 bases, with 10 bases remaining between them. This CDR3 spans 13 amino acids. The CDR3: CASSLVGGREAFF. For the CDR3, the DNA is TGTGCCAGCAGTTTAGTTGGGGGGCGTGAAGCTTTCTTT.

CDR3 loop: CASSQSWGNQPQHF. The CDR3 DNA follows: TGTGCCAGCAGCCAGTCATGGGGCAATCAGCCCCAGCATTTT. The chain links TRBV7-2 to TRBJ1-5; D is undetermined. V lost 5 bases to trimming and J lost 2 bases, with 10 bases between them. In germline, CDR1 is SGHTA, CDR2 FQGNSA. The length of the CDR3 is 14 residues.

The genes are TRBV20-1 and TRBJ2-1; 12 bases agree with TRBD2. CDR3 length equals 17 residues. The germline gives CDR1 DFQATT, CDR2 SNEGSKA (reference sequence). Germline trimming cut 2 bases from V and 4 bases from J; bases unmatched to any gene: 9. CDR3 sequence (DNA): TGCAGTGCTAGATCCCGACTAGCGGGAGATGGGTACAATGAGCAGTTCTTC. It is translated as CSARSRLAGDGYNEQFF.

The chain uses TRBV4-3 and TRBJ1-4; 8 bases line up with TRBD1. Per germline, CDR1 LGHNA and CDR2 YSLEER. J was trimmed by 7 bases and V by 1 base; bases with no gene match: 5. The CDR3 is made up of 15 amino acids. The DNA of the CDR3 is TGCGCCAGCAGCCAAGTAGGCAGGGGGCCTGAAAAACTGTTTTTT. Its translation is CASSQVGRGPEKLFF.

V usage is TRBV29-1 and J usage is TRBJ2-7, with 15 bases that match TRBD2. In germline, CDR1 is SQVTM, CDR2 ANQGSEA. The CDR3 extends over 16 amino acids. V shed 5 bases, J shed 2 bases, and the junction held 7 bases outside the gene matches. For the CDR3, the DNA is TGCAGCGTTCGCGGGACTAGCGGGAGGCCCGCCTACGAGCAGTACTTC. It is translated as CSVRGTSGRPAYEQYF.

This clonotype was counted at least ten times. The chain employs TRBV7-2 and TRBJ2-5; 7 bases map to TRBD2. Germline CDR1 and CDR2: SGHTA and FQGNSA. The CDR3 is made up of 14 amino acids. CDR3 amino acids: CAVGGRGTGETQYF. CDR3 sequence (DNA): TGTGCAGTCGGCGGGAGAGGGACCGGGGAGACCCAGTACTTC.

This clonotype was detected only a few times. V usage is TRBV7-9 and J usage is TRBJ1-4; TRBD1 aligns across 9 bases. The germline V gene has CDR1 SEHNR and CDR2 FQNEAQ (reference sequence). The trim removed 1 base at V and 7 bases at J, leaving 7 bases unmatched. The CDR3 extends over 16 amino acids. The DNA of the CDR3 is TGTGCCAGCAGCTTAGTACAGGGGGCCGGAGGTGAAAAACTGTTTTTT. Protein: CASSLVQGAGGEKLFF.

This chain links TRBV11-2 with TRBJ1-2; 9 bases are shared with TRBD1. From germline, CDR1 is SGHAT and CDR2 FQNNGV. CDR3 length equals 14 residues. The junction had 8 bases not matched to a gene; V was cut back by 4 bases and J by 8 bases. The CDR3 protein is CASSWIQGAQGYTF. CDR3 bases: TGTGCCAGCAGCTGGATACAGGGGGCGCAGGGCTACACCTTC.

This clonotype was picked up a small number of times. The chain recombines TRBV28 with TRBJ2-5; D is undetermined. The CDR3 consists of 13 residues. The V gene lost 5 bases and the J gene lost 3 bases, with 10 bases spanning the gap. Germline V CDR1 and CDR2: MDHEN, SYDVKM. The CDR3 coding sequence is TGTGCCAGCAGTCTCCCTCATAAAGAGACCCAGTACTTC. Amino acids: CASSLPHKETQYF.

This clonotype was detected only a few times. The rearrangement links TRBV29-1 to TRBJ2-1, with TRBD2 identical over 12 bases. CDR1 and CDR2 (germline): SQVTM, ANQGSEA. The CDR3 length is 13 residues. The J segment lost 8 bases and the V segment lost 4 bases, leaving 3 bases of the junction unmatched. The CDR3 DNA is TGCAGCGTTGGGACTAGCGGGAACTATGAGCAGTTCTTC. Translating it yields CSVGTSGNYEQFF.

This clonotype has more than one count but fewer than ten. CDR3 in amino acids: CSARGSRGGHNQPQHF. CDR3 bases: TGCAGTGCTAGGGGGTCCCGTGGAGGCCACAATCAGCCCCAGCATTTT. This chain uses TRBV20-1 with TRBJ1-5; no firm D call. Trimming removed 3 bases at V and 3 bases at J, with 18 bases between. This CDR3 has 16 residues. Germline CDR1 is DFQATT and CDR2 is SNEGSKA (reference sequence).

The chain is built from TRBV14 and TRBJ2-1, with D perhaps given as TRBD1 or TRBD2 (5 bases each). CDR3 length: 14 amino acids. Trimming pared 1 base from V and 10 bases from J, leaving 14 bases between. In germline, CDR1 is SGHDN, CDR2 FVKESK. This CDR3 reads CASSQARGSVEQFF. As DNA, the CDR3 is TGTGCCAGCAGCCAAGCCCGGGGCTCGGTGGAGCAGTTCTTC. Combining the CDR3 with reference TRBV14 and TRBJ2-1 gives the whole variable domain EAGVTQFPSHSVIEKGQTVTLRCDPISGHDNLYWYRRVMGKEIKFLLHFVKESKQDESGMPNNRFLAERTGGTYSTLKVQPAELEDSGVYFCASSQARGSVEQFFGPGTRLTVL.

The chain combines TRBV27 with TRBJ1-4; 7 bases match TRBD1. Germline assignment: CDR1 MNHEY and CDR2 SMNVEV (reference sequence). The CDR3 is 13 residues long. After removal of 5 bases from V and 7 bases from J, the junction contained 4 bases not matched to a gene. The CDR3 spells CASSPGGGEKLFF. The CDR3 DNA reads TGTGCCAGCAGTCCAGGGGGGGGTGAAAAACTGTTTTTT.